The sequence of this T cell receptor (beta chain) was determined in a study of beta chain features in type 1 diabetes. Study-wide results and caveats: Healthy donors had naive, central memory and Treg TCRB repertoires that appeared less similar than those seen among patients.

The entirety of the isolated RNA underwent reverse transcription, so expressed TCRB transcripts were sequenced. Data came from immunoSEQ multiplex PCR; TCRdb stores just in-frame clones and leaves some out. Here the sample spans 900,000 or so clones, 17% being singletons. The CDR3 has 19 residues. Trimming removed 0 bases from V and 0 bases from J, with 19 bases in between. This clone was seen a few times. The antigen is undetermined. The chain has TRBV23-1 and TRBJ2-3, with a possible D match to TRBD1 (5 bases). TRBV23-1 is marked as an open reading frame, function uncertain. The sample consisted of naive CD4+ T cells from blood. This TCR was recovered from a woman in her late teens or twenties in good health. The CDR3: CASSQSGYSGLESTDTQYF. CDR3 in DNA: TGCGCCAGCAGTCAATCGGGGTACTCAGGGCTCGAGAGCACAGATACGCAGTATTTT.